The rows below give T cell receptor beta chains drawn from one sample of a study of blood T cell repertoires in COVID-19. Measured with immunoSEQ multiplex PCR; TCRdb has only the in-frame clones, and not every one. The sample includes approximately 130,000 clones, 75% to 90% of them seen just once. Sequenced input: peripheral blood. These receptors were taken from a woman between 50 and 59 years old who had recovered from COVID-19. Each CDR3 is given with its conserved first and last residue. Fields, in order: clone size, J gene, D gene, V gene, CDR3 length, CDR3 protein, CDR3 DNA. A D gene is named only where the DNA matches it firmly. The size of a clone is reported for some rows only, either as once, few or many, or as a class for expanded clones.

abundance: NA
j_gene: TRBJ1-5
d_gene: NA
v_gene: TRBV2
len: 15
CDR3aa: CASSPDGLRSQPQHF
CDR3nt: TGTGCCAGCAGCCCAGACGGACTCAGATCACAGCCCCAGCATTTT

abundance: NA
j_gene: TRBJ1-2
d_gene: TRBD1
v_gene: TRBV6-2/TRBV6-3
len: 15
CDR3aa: CASSYMGRDRDGYTF
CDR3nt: TGTGCCAGCAGTTACATGGGAAGGGACAGGGATGGCTACACCTTC

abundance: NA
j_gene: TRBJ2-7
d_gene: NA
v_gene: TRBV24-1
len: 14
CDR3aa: CATSGGGDPYEQYF
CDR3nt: TGTGCCACCAGTGGAGGAGGGGACCCCTACGAGCAGTACTTC

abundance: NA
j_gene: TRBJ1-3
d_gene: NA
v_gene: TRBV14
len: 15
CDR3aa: CASSHHQIPGNTIYF
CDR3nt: TGTGCCAGCAGCCACCACCAGATCCCCGGAAACACCATATATTTT

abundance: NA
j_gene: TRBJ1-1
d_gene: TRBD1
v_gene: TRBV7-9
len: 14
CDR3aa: CASSWDLTGTGGFF
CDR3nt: TGTGCCAGCAGCTGGGACCTTACCGGGACAGGGGGGTTCTTT

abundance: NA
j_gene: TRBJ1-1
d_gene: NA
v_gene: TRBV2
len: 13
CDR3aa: CASGRDMGTEAFF
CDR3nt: TGTGCCAGCGGTAGGGACATGGGCACTGAAGCTTTCTTT

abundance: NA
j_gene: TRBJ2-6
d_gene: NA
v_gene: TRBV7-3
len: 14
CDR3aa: CASSTDSGANVLTF
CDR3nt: TGTGCCAGCAGCACTGACTCTGGGGCCAACGTCCTGACTTTC

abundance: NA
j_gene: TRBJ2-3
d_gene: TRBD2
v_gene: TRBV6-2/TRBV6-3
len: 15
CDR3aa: CASRPTSGGGDTQYF
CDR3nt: TGTGCCAGCAGGCCTACTAGCGGAGGGGGAGATACGCAGTATTTT

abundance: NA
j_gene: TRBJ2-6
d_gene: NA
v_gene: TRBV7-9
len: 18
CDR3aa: CASSSQITPVSGANVLTF
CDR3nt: TGTGCCAGCAGCAGTCAGATTACCCCTGTCTCTGGGGCCAACGTCCTGACTTTC

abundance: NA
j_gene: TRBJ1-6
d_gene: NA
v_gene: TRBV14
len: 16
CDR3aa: CASSSLLGSGNSPLHF
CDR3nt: TGTGCCAGCAGTTCTCTTTTAGGCTCGGGTAATTCACCCCTCCACTTT

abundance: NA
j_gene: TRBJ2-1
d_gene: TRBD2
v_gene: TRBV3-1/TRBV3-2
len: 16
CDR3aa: CASSRSGGASYNEQFF
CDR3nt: TGTGCCAGCAGCCGTAGCGGGGGGGCCTCCTACAATGAGCAGTTCTTC

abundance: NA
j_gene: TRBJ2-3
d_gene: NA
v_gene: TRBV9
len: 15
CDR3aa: CASSRGGDFTDTQYF
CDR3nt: TGTGCCAGCAGTCGAGGGGGGGATTTCACAGATACGCAGTATTTT

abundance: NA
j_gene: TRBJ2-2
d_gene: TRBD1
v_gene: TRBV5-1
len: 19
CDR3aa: CASSPISGTGRYFTGELFF
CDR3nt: TGCGCCAGCAGCCCGATTTCCGGGACAGGGCGTTATTTCACCGGGGAGCTGTTTTTT

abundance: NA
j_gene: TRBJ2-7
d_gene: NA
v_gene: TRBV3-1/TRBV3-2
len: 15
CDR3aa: CASSQAGSASYEQYF
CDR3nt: TGTGCCAGCAGCCAAGCGGGATCGGCCTCCTACGAGCAGTACTTC

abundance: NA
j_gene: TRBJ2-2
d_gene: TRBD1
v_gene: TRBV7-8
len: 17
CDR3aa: CASSDQPGGVGTGELFF
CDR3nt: TGTGCCAGCAGCGACCAACCAGGGGGAGTAGGGACCGGGGAGCTGTTTTTT

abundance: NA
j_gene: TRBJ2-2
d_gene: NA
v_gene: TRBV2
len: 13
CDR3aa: CASSEYNTGELFF
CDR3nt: TGTGCCAGCAGTGAGTACAATACCGGGGAGCTGTTTTTT

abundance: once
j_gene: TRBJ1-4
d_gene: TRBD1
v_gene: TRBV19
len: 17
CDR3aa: CASSIEGQRATNEKLFF
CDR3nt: TGTGCCAGTAGTATTGAGGGACAGCGTGCAACTAATGAAAAACTGTTTTTT

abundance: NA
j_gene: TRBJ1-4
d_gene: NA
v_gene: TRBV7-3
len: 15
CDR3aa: CASSLNGGLNEKLFF
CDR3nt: TGTGCCAGCAGCTTAAATGGAGGGTTAAATGAAAAACTGTTTTTT

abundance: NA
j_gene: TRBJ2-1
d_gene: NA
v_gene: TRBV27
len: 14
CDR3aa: CASTTGGSYNEQFF
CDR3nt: TGTGCCAGCACCACCGGAGGGTCCTACAATGAGCAGTTCTTC

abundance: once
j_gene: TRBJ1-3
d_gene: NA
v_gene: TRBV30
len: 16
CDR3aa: CAWSGTTDSSGNTIYF
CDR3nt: TGTGCCTGGAGTGGGACGACGGACAGCTCTGGAAACACCATATATTTT